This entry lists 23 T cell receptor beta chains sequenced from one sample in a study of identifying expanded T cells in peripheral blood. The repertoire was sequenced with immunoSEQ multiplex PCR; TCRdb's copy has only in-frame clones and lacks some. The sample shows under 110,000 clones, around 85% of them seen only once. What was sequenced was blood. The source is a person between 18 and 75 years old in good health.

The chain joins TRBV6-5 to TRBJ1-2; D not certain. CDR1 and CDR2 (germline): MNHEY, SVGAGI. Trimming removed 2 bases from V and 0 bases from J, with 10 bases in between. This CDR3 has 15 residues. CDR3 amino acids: CASSYRALTNYGYTF. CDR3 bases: TGTGCCAGCAGTTACAGGGCCCTCACTAACTATGGCTACACCTTC.

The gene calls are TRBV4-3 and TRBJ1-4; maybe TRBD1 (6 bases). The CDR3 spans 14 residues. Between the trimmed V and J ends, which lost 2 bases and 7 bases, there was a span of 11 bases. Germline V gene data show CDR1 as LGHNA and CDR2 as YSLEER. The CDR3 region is CASSQRGGGEKLFF. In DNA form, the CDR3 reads TGCGCCAGCAGCCAACGTGGAGGGGGTGAAAAACTGTTTTTT.

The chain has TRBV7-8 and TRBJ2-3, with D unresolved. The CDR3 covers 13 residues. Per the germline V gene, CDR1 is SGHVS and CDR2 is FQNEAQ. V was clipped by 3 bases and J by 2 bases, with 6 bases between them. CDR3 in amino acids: CASSLAPTDTQYF. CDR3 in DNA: TGTGCCAGCAGCTTGGCTCCCACAGATACGCAGTATTTT.

In nucleotides, the CDR3 is TGTGCCAGCAGCGTAGACGCAGGGGGAAAACTGTTTTTT. It codes for CASSVDAGGKLFF. The chain carries TRBV9 and TRBJ1-4; TRBD1 agrees at 7 bases. Germline lookup yields CDR1 SGDLS and CDR2 YYNGEE. This CDR3 region has 13 residues. V dropped 0 bases and J dropped 10; count of bases not matched to a gene: 3.

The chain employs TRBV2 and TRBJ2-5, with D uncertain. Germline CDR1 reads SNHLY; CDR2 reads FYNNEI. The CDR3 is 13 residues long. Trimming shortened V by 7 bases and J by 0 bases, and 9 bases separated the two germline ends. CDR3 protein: CASKLEYQETQYF. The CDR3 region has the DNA TGTGCCAGCAAACTCGAGTACCAAGAGACCCAGTACTTC.

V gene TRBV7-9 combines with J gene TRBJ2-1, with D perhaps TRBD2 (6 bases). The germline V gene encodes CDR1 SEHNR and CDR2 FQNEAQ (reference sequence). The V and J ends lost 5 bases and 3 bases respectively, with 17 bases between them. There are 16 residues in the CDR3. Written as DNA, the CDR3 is TGTGCCAGCAGCCCAGAACTAGCAATAGTCTACAATGAGCAGTTCTTC. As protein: CASSPELAIVYNEQFF.

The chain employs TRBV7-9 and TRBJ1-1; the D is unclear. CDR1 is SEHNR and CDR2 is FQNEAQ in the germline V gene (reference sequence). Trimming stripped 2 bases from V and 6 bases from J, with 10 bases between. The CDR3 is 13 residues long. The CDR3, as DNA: TGTGCCAGCAGCTTAACGGGCAGCGCTGAAGCTTTCTTT. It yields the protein CASSLTGSAEAFF. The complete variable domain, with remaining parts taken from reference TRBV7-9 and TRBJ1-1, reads DTGVSQNPRHKITKRGQNVTFRCDPISEHNRLYWYRQTLGQGPEFLTYFQNEAQLEKSRLLSDRFSAERPKGSFSTLEIQRTEQGDSAMYLCASSLTGSAEAFFGQGTRLTVV.

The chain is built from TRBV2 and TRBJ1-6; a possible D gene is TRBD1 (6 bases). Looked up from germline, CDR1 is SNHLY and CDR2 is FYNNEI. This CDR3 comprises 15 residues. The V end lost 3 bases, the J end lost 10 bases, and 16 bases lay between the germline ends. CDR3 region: CASSEWRGINSPLHF. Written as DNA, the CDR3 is TGTGCCAGCAGTGAGTGGAGGGGGATAAACTCACCCCTCCACTTT.

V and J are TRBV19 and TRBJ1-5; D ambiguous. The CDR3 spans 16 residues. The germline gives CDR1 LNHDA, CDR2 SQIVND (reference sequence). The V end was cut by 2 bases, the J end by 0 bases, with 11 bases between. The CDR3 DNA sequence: TGTGCCAGTAGTATATTGTTCAGCAATAGCAATCAGCCCCAGCATTTT. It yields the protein CASSILFSNSNQPQHF.

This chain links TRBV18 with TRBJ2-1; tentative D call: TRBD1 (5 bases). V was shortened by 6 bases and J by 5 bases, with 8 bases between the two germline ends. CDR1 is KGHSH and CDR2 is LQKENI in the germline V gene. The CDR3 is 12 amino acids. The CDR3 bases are TGTGCCAGCTCTCTCAGGGACAATGAGCAGTTCTTC. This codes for CASSLRDNEQFF.

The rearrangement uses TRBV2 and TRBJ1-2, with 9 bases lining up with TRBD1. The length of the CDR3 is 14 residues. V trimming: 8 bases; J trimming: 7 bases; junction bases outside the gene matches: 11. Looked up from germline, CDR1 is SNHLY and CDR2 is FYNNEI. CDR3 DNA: TGTGCCAGCCGACTGGACAGGGGAAGATCTGGCTACACCTTC. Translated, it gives CASRLDRGRSGYTF.

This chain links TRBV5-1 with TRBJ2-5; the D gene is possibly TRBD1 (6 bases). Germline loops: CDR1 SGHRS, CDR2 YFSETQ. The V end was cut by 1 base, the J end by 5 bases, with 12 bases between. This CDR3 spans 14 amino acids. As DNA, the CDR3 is TGCGCCAGCAGCTTGACAGGGCCGGGGGAGACCCAGTACTTC. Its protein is CASSLTGPGETQYF.

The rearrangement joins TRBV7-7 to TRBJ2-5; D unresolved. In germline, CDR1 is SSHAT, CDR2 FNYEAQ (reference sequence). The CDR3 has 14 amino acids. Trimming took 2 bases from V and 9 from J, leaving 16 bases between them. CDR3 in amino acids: CASSLSQANRAQYF. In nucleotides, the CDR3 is TGTGCCAGCAGCTTATCTCAGGCCAACCGGGCCCAGTACTTC.

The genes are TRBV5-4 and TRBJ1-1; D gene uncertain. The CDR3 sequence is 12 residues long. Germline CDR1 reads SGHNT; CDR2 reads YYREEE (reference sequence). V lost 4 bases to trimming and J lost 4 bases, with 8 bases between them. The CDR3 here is CASSEGFTEAFF. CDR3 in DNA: TGTGCCAGCAGCGAGGGCTTCACTGAAGCTTTCTTT.

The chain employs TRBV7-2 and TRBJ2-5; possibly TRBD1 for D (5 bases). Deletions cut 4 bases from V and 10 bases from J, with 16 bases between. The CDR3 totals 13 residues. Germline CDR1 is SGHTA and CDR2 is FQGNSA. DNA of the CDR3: TGTGCCAGCAGCTCCCCCCCTACAAGGGGCCAGTACTTC. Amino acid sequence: CASSSPPTRGQYF.

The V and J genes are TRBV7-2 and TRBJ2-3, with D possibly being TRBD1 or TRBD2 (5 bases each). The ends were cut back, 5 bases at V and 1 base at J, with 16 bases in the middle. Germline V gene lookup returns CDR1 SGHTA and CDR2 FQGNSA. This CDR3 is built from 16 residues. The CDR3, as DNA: TGTGCCAGCAGCCCGTCGGCCCTGGGGGGCACAGATACGCAGTATTTT. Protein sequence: CASSPSALGGTDTQYF.

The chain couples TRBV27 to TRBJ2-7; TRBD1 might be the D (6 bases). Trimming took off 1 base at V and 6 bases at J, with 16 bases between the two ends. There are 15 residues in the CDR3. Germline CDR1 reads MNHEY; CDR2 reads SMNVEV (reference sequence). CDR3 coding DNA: TGTGCCAGCAGTTTATGGGGGCCTATACGAGGCGAGCAGTACTTC. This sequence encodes CASSLWGPIRGEQYF.

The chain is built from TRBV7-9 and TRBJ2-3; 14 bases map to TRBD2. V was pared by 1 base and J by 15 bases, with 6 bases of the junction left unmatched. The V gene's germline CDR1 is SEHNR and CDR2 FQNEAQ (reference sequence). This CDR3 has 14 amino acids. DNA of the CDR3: TGTGCCAGCAGCTTAGTCGGGACTAGCGGGGGAGGTTATTTT. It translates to CASSLVGTSGGGYF.

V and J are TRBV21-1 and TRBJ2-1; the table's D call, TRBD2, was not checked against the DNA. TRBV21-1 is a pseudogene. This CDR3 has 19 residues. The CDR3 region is CASSATDQERGGQDNEQFF. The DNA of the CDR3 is TGTGCCAGCAGCGCAACCGATCAGGAGCGGGGGGGCCAGGACAATGAGCAGTTCTTC.

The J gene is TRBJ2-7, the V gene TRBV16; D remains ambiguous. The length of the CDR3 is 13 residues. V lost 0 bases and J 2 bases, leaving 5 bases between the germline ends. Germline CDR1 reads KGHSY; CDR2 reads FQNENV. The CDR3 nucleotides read TGTGCCAGCAGCCAATCACCTACCTACGAGCAGTACTTC. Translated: CASSQSPTYEQYF.

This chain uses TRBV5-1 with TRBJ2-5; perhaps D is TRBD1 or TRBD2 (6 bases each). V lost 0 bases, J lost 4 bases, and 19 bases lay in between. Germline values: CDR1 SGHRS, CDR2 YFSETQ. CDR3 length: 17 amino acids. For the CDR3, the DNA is TGCGCCAGCAGCTTGGCCTTCGGGGGCCTAGTAGTAGAGACCCAGTACTTC. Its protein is CASSLAFGGLVVETQYF.

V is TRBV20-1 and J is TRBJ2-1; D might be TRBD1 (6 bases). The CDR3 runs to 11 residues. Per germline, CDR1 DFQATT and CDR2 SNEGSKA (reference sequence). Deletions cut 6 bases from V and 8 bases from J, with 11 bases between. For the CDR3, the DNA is TGCAGTGCGAGGGGGAACGATGAGCAGTTCTTC. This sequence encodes CSARGNDEQFF.

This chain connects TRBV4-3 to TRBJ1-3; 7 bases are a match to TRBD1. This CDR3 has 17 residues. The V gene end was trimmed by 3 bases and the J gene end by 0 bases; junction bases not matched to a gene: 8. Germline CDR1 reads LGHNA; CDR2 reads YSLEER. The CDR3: CASSHKSTGVSGNTIYF. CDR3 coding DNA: TGCGCCAGCAGCCACAAAAGTACAGGGGTCTCTGGAAACACCATATATTTT.